This entry is about one T cell receptor (beta chain). The clone's antigen remains unknown. The sample holds no much larger clone one base away, and base qualities are not on file. Every donor was a healthy Caucasian. Three pairs of female monozygotic twins, all aged roughly 18 to 29 years, were included in the twin cohort. Peripheral blood mononuclear cells were used as the source from which RNA for TCR libraries was isolated. Libraries were prepared through 5' RACE. TCRdb lists the instrument as Illumina HiSeq 2000. A universal primer binding site was introduced by template switching, and a unique molecular identifier was present in the final cDNA, enabling accurate counting of TCR cDNA molecules. Specific primers in the conserved constant-segment region were used to synthesize first-strand cDNA for the TCR alpha and beta chains. To control for contamination, each cDNA library was double barcoded with a SMART-Mk sample barcode plus Illumina barcodes. TruSeq adapter sequences, together with Illumina sample barcodes, were added in two successive PCR steps. The TCR alpha and beta cDNA libraries were sequenced on the Illumina HiSeq platform using custom primers. The study's own analysis went as follows. MiGEC processed the raw reads to extract unique molecular identifiers, while MiXCR was used to determine the CDR3 positions. Recombination models were inferred per individual with the repgenHMM and IGoR tools using an EM algorithm. Shared clonotypes were analyzed with the tcR package in R, and sharing was normalized by the product of cloneset sizes. To study raw recombination free of thymic and clonal selection effects, out-of-frame nonproductive sequences were analyzed. Starting from the raw public reads, TCRdb applied fastp trimming at Q25, assembled clones with MiXCR and retained in-frame beta chains. Entries that share a CDR3 protein sequence are merged under the most common genes and DNA. None of the V and J calls come from the authors' own analysis; TCRdb made them. This sample gives over 550,000 distinct CDR3 sequences in total; about 7.6% of them show up just once. Together, the top ten hold about 1.5% of the sample.

The entry originates in a study of identical twins (TCRdb year 2016). For context, the study as a whole: TCR alpha and beta repertoires from monozygotic twins, unrelated adults of various ages and cord blood were deep-sequenced to test whether fetal clonotypes persist. To rule out contamination, replicate twin experiments were performed at different times with different library preparation protocols.

From its cysteine to its phenylalanine, the CDR3 spans 18 amino acids. CDR3 DNA only is kept here, 54 bases in frame from base 1. V is pruned by 5 bases and J by 0 bases, leaving 13 bases of the junction without a gene match. CDR1 and CDR2 (ENHRY, SYGVKD) derive from the germline V gene. Beyond this particular receptor, the publication reports: Compared with coincidental sharing between unrelated individuals, an excess of low generation-probability sequences was observed among out-of-frame TCR alpha sequences shared between twins. Zero-insertion analyses could be partly confounded by invariant T cells such as MAIT and iNKT, although diverse VJ usage argued against such confounding for most clonotypes. Recombination models systematically underestimated out-of-frame TCR alpha sharing in monozygotic twins but agreed with sharing between unrelated individuals. The excess sharing between twins in beta out-of-frame sequences was weaker because fewer shared sequences reduced the signal-to-noise ratio. Conclusions relied on cross-sectional statistical analysis, since the same donors could not be followed over many years. Fewer insertions were carried by abundant cord blood beta clonotypes; a weaker similar trend was observed in young adult naive repertoires, while no such trend was observed in memory repertoires.

This same sample was also taken into another study, of yellow fever vaccine responses in identical twins. That second report states: The authors reported that the T cell response to vaccination in identical twins appeared partly convergent and partly personalized. In the study, vaccine-responding T cell clones were precisely tracked in identical twins.

Sequences were obtained from PBMCs. The rearranged segments are TRBV10-3 and TRBJ1-3; 7 middle bases align to TRBD1. This clonotype was sampled from a woman aged 18-29 years in good health. The CDR3 region reads CAISLERQGMLSGNTIYF. The base sequence is TGTGCCATCAGTCTAGAGCGACAGGGAATGCTCTCTGGAAACACCATATATTTT.